The present entry profiles one T cell receptor beta chain with its context. The antigen remains undetermined. The entry originates in a study of T cells in localized non-small cell lung cancer. Study-wide findings and caveats: T cell clonality was highest in uninvolved adjacent lung, above tumor. Elevated blood T cell density was associated with longer overall survival. Across samples, adjacent lung featured a median roughly 62 of the top 100 tumor clones.

Assay: immunoSEQ multiplex PCR; the TCRdb copy retains only in-frame clones and omits some. The data contain 70,000 to 100,000 clones, about nine tenths of them singletons. V lost 5 bases and J lost 5; bases outside the gene matches: 5. Germline V gene data show CDR1 as MDHEN and CDR2 as SYDVKM. This CDR3 is built from 13 residues. The chain joins TRBV28 to TRBJ1-1; 7 positions match TRBD1. This receptor was identified in a woman aged 40-69 years with stage II squamous cell lung carcinoma. The sequencing here drew on PBMCs, taken before any cancer treatment. The CDR3 loop reads CASSLGGSTEAFF. CDR3 sequence (DNA): TGTGCCAGCAGTCTAGGGGGCAGTACTGAAGCTTTCTTT.